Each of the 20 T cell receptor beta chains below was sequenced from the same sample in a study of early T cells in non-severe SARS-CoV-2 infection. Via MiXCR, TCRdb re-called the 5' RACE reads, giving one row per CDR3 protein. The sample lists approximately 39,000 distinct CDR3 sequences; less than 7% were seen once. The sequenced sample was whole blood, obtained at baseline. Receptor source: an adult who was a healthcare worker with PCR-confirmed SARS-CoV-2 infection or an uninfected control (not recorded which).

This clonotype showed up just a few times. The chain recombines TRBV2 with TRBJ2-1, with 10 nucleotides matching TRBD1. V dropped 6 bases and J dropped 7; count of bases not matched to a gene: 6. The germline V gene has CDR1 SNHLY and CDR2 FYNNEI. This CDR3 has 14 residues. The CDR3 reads CASRRTGGSNEQFF. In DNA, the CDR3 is TGTGCCAGCAGGCGGACAGGGGGTAGTAATGAGCAGTTCTTC. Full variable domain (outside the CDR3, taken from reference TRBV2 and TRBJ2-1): EPEVTQTPSHQVTQMGQEVILRCVPISNHLYFYWYRQILGQKVEFLVSFYNNEISEKSEIFDDQFSVERPDGSNFTLKIRSTKLEDSAMYFCASRRTGGSNEQFFGPGTRLTVL.

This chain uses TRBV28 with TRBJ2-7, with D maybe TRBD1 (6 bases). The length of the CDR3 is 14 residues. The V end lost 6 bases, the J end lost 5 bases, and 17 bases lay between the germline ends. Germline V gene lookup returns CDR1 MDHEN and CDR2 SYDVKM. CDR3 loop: CASSYARDTHEQYF. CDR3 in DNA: TGTGCCAGCAGCTACGCCCGGGACACCCACGAGCAGTACTTC.

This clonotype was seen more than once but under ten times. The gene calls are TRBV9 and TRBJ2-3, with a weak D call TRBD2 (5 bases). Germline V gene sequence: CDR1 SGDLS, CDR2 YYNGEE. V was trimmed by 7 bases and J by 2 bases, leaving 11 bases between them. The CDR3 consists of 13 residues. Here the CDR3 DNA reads TGTGCCAGCGGGAGAGCGTTCACAGATACGCAGTATTTT. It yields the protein CASGRAFTDTQYF. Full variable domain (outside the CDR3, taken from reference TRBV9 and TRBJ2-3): DSGVTQTPKHLITATGQRVTLRCSPRSGDLSVYWYQQSLDQGLQFLIQYYNGEERAKGNILERFSAQQFPDLHSELNLSSLELGDSALYFCASGRAFTDTQYFGPGTRLTVL.

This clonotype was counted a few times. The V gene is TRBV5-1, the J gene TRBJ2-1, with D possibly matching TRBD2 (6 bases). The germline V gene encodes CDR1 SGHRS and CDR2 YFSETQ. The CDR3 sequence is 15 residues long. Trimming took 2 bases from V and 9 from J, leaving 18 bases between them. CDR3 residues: CASSFSGELGGEQFF. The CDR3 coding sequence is TGCGCCAGCAGCTTCTCGGGAGAGCTTGGCGGTGAGCAGTTCTTC.

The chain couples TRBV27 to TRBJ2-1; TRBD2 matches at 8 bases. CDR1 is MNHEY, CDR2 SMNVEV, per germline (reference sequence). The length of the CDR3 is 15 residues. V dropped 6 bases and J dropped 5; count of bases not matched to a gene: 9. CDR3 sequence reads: CASSPKREPNNEQFF. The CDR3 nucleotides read TGTGCCAGCAGCCCGAAGCGGGAGCCCAACAATGAGCAGTTCTTC.

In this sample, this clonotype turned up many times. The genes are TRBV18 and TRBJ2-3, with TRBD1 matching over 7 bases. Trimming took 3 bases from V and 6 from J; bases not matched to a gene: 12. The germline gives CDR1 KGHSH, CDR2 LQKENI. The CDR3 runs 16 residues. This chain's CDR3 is CASSPYRTGNMDTQYF. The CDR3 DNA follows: TGTGCCAGCTCACCTTATAGGACAGGCAACATGGATACGCAGTATTTT.

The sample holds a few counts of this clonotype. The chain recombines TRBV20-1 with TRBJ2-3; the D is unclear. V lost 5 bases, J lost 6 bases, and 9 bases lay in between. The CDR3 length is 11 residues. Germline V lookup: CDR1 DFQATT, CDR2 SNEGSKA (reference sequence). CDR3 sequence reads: CSAPGGDTQYF. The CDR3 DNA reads TGCAGTGCTCCCGGTGGGGATACGCAGTATTTT.

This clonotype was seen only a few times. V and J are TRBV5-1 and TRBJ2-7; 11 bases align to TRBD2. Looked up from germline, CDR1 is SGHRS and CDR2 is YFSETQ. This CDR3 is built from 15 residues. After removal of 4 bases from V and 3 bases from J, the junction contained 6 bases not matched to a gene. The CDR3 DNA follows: TGCGCCAGCAGCCCCGGGACTAGCGGAAACTACGAGCAGTACTTC. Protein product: CASSPGTSGNYEQYF.

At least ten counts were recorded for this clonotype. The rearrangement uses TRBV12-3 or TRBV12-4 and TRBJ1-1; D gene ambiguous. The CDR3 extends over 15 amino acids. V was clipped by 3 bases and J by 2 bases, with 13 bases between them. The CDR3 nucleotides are TGTGCCAGCAGTTTGAAGACAACCTCAAACACTGAAGCTTTCTTT. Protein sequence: CASSLKTTSNTEAFF.

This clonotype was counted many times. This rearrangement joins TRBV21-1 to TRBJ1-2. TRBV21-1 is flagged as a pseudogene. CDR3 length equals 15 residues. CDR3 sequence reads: CASTPEGGYGYGYTF. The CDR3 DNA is TGTGCCAGCACTCCTGAGGGCGGGTACGGCTATGGCTACACCTTC.

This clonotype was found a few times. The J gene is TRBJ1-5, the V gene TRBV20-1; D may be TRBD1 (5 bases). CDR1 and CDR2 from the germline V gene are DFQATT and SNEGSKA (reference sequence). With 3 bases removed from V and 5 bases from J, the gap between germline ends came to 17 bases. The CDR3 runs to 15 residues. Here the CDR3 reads CSASAGGARHQPQHF. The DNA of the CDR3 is TGCAGTGCTAGTGCAGGAGGGGCCCGCCATCAGCCCCAGCATTTT.

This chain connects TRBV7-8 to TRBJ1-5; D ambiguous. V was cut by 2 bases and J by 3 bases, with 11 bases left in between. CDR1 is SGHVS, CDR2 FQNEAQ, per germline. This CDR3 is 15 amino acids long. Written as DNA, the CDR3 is TGTGCCAGCAGCTTAAACCGTACACTCAATCAGCCCCAGCATTTT. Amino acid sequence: CASSLNRTLNQPQHF.

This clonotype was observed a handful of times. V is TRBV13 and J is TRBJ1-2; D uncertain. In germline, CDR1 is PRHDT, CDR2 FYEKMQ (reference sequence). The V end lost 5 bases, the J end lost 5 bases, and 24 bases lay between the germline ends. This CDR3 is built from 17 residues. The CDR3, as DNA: TGTGCCAGCAGCAAACGGACCAACGGTCCCGCGATTTATGGCTACACCTTC. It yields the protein CASSKRTNGPAIYGYTF.

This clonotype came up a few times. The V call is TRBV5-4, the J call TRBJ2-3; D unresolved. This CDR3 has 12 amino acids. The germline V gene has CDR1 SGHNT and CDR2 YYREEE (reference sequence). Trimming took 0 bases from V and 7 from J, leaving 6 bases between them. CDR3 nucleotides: TGTGCCAGCAGCTTGGAAGGTTATACGCAGTATTTT. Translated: CASSLEGYTQYF.

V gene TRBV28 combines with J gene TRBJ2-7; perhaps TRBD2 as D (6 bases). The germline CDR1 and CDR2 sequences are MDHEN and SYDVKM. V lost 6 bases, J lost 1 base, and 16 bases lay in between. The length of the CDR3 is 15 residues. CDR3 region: CASSHLKGRSYEQYF. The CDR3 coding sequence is TGTGCCAGCAGCCACCTCAAGGGGAGGTCCTACGAGCAGTACTTC.

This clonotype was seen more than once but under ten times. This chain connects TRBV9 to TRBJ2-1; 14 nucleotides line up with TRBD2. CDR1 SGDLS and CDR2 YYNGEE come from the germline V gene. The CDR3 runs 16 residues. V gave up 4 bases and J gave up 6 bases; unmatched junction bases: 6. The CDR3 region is CASSFSGTSGSNEQFF. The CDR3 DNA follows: TGTGCCAGCAGCTTTTCAGGGACTAGCGGGAGCAATGAGCAGTTCTTC.

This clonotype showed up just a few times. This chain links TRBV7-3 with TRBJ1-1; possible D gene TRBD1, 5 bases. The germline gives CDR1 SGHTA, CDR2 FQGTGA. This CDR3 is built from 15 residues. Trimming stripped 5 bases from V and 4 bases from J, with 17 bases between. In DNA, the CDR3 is TGTGCCAGCAGCCGATTCGGGGGGGGATCCACTGAAGCTTTCTTT. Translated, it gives CASSRFGGGSTEAFF.

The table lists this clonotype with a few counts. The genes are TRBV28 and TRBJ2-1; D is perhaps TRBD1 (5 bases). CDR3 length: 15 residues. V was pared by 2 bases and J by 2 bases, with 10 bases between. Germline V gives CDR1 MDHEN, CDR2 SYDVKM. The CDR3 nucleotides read TGTGCCAGCAGTTTAATCCAGGGTACCTACAATGAGCAGTTCTTC. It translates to CASSLIQGTYNEQFF.

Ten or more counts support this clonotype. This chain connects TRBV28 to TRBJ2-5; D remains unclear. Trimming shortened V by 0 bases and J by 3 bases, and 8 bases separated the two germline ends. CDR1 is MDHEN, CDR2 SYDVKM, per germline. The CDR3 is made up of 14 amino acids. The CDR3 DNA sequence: TGTGCCAGCAGTTTATGGCTACAGAAAGAGACCCAGTACTTC. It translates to CASSLWLQKETQYF.

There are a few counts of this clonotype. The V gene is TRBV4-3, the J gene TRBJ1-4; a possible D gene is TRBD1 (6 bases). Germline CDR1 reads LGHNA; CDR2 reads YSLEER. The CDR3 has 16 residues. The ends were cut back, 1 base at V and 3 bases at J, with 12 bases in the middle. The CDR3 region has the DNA TGCGCCAGCAGCCAAGTATTAGGACAGTCTAATGAAAAACTGTTTTTT. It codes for CASSQVLGQSNEKLFF.